The 10 T cell receptor beta chains below all came from one sample that was sequenced in a study of neurological immune-mediated disorders (dated 2019 in TCRdb). Receptors were amplified or captured by 5' RACE. The data were produced on an Illumina HiSeq 2500. The raw public data were reprocessed by TCRdb itself: fastp quality trimming at Q25, MiXCR clonotype calling, in-frame beta chains only. When rows share a CDR3 protein, they turn into one entry using the most common DNA and genes. This sample gives 75,000 to 80,000 distinct CDR3 sequences in total; roughly 4.8% of them show up just once. Less than 2.5% of the sample rests with the top ten. Source material: PBMCs. These receptors came from a woman in her 30s with multiple sclerosis.

This clonotype showed up many times. The chain employs TRBV12-3 or TRBV12-4 and TRBJ1-6; TRBD1 is a possible D gene (6 bases). The CDR3 spans 12 residues. Deletions cut 6 bases from V and 11 bases from J, with 11 bases between. CDR3 sequence: CASRTGLAPLHF. For the CDR3, the DNA is TGTGCCAGCAGGACAGGTCTGGCACCCCTCCACTTT.

This clonotype was seen many times. The chain carries TRBV6-5 and TRBJ2-7; 7 bases match TRBD2. The CDR3 runs to 12 residues. Trimming took 8 bases from V and 0 from J; bases not matched to a gene: 1. Germline CDR1 reads MNHEY; CDR2 reads SVGAGI. The CDR3 loop reads CASGGGSYEQYF. The DNA of the CDR3 is TGTGCCAGCGGGGGGGGCTCCTACGAGCAGTACTTC.

The sample holds many counts of this clonotype. The rearrangement joins TRBV10-1 to TRBJ1-6, with D perhaps matching TRBD1 (5 bases). Between the trimmed V and J ends, which lost 6 bases and 1 base, there was a span of 13 bases. The CDR3 covers 16 residues. Germline CDR1 is WNHNN and CDR2 is SYGVQD (reference sequence). The CDR3 region has the DNA TGCGCCAGCAGACCCTCTCAGGGATCCTATAATTCACCCCTCCACTTT. Protein: CASRPSQGSYNSPLHF.

Notes on this clonotype: Being one base from a much bigger clone, this may be a read error. The V gene is TRBV6-1, the J gene TRBJ1-4, with D maybe TRBD1 (5 bases). The CDR3 is made up of 14 amino acids. Per the germline V gene, CDR1 is MNHNS and CDR2 is SASEGT. DNA of the CDR3: TGTGCCAGCAGCGTCGGGGCAACTAATGAAACACTGTTTTTT. Translating it yields CASSVGATNETLFF.

This clonotype was observed at least ten times. The chain is built from TRBV25-1 and TRBJ2-1, with D perhaps matching TRBD2 (6 bases). This CDR3 is 15 amino acids long. Germline CDR1 is MGHDK and CDR2 is SYGVNS. Trimming cost V 4 bases and J 6 bases, with 16 bases left between them. The CDR3 coding sequence is TGTGCCAGCAGTGGCCCCGGGACTCCCGCCAATGAGCAGTTCTTC. Protein sequence: CASSGPGTPANEQFF.

This clonotype was seen ten or more times. The chain couples TRBV9 to TRBJ2-1; D is unclear. This CDR3 spans 15 amino acids. In germline, CDR1 is SGDLS, CDR2 YYNGEE. Trimming took 2 bases from V and 8 from J, leaving 17 bases between them. The CDR3 nucleotides are TGTGCCAGCAGCGTTCTTTCGTACGGGCAGGATGAGCAGTTCTTC. Amino acids: CASSVLSYGQDEQFF.

This clonotype was counted ten times or more. V and J are TRBV5-1 and TRBJ2-1; D gene ambiguous. The CDR3 runs 17 residues. Germline V CDR1 and CDR2: SGHRS, YFSETQ. Deletions cut 0 bases from V and 0 bases from J, with 13 bases between. CDR3 DNA sequence: TGCGCCAGCAGCTTGGCACAGATCAAAAGCTCCTACAATGAGCAGTTCTTC. As protein: CASSLAQIKSSYNEQFF. The full variable domain, its missing parts supplied by reference TRBV5-1 and TRBJ2-1, is KAGVTQTPRYLIKTRGQQVTLSCSPISGHRSVSWYQQTPGQGLQFLFEYFSETQRNKGNFPGRFSGRQFSNSRSEMNVSTLELGDSALYLCASSLAQIKSSYNEQFFGPGTRLTVL.

In this sample, this clonotype turned up many times. The chain recombines TRBV5-1 with TRBJ2-1, with D tentatively TRBD2 (6 bases). There are 13 residues in the CDR3. Between the trimmed V and J ends, which lost 4 bases and 7 bases, there was a span of 12 bases. Germline loops: CDR1 SGHRS, CDR2 YFSETQ. The CDR3, as DNA: TGCGCCAGCAGCCCCGGCGCGGGAAATGAGCAGTTCTTC. Its translation: CASSPGAGNEQFF. Combining the CDR3 with reference TRBV5-1 and TRBJ2-1 gives the whole variable domain KAGVTQTPRYLIKTRGQQVTLSCSPISGHRSVSWYQQTPGQGLQFLFEYFSETQRNKGNFPGRFSGRQFSNSRSEMNVSTLELGDSALYLCASSPGAGNEQFFGPGTRLTVL.

This clonotype was observed at least ten times. The rearrangement uses TRBV24-1 and TRBJ2-1; TRBD1 might be the D (7 bases). With 3 bases removed from V and 9 bases from J, the gap between germline ends came to 17 bases. Germline V CDR1 and CDR2: KGHDR, SFDVKD. The CDR3 sequence is 15 residues long. The CDR3 spells CATSDVRGAGGEQFF. DNA of the CDR3: TGTGCCACCAGTGATGTCAGGGGGGCAGGGGGTGAGCAGTTCTTC.

This clonotype was detected many times. The V call is TRBV12-3 or TRBV12-4, the J call TRBJ2-3; possibly TRBD2 for D (6 bases). Between the trimmed V and J ends, which lost 5 bases and 0 bases, there was a span of 9 bases. CDR3 length: 14 amino acids. CDR3 sequence (DNA): TGTGCCAGCAGTCGGAGGGCTAGCACAGATACGCAGTATTTT. It yields the protein CASSRRASTDTQYF.